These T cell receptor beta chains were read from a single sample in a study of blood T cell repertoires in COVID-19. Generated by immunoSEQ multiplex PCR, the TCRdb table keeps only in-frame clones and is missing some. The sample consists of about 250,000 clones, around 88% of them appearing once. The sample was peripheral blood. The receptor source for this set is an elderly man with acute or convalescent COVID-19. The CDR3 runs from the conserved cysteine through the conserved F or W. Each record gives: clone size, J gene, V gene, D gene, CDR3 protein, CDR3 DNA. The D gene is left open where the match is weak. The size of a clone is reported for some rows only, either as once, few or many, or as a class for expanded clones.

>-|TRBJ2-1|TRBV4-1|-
CASSQELQEYNEQFF
TGCGCCAGCAGCCAAGAACTACAGGAGTACAATGAGCAGTTCTTC
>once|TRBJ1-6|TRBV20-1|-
CSASPLGSNSPLHF
TGCAGTGCTAGTCCTCTGGGGAGTAATTCACCCCTCCACTTT
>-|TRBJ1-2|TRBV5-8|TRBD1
CASSLKGAVGYTF
TGTGCCAGCAGCTTGAAGGGGGCGGTTGGCTACACCTTC
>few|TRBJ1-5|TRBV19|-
CASSIGRNSNQPQHF
TGTGCCAGTAGTATTGGCAGAAATAGCAATCAGCCCCAGCATTTT
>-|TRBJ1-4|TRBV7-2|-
CASSLVVGRGEEKLFF
TGTGCCAGCAGCTTAGTTGTGGGAAGGGGCGAGGAAAAACTGTTTTTT
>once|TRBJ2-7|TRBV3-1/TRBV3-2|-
CASSQETRAREQYF
TGTGCCAGCAGCCAAGAAACGAGGGCACGCGAGCAGTACTTC
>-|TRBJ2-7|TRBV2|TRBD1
CASTQDRVYEQYF
TGTGCCAGCACTCAGGACAGGGTCTACGAGCAGTACTTC
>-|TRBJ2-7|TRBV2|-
CASKPGNRDSYEQYF
TGTGCCAGCAAACCCGGAAACAGGGATTCCTACGAGCAGTACTTC
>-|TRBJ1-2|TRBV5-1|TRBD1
CASSFSGQAAYGYTF
TGCGCCAGCAGCTTTAGTGGACAGGCGGCCTATGGCTACACCTTC
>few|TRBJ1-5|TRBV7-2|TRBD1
CASSPGGGNQPQHF
TGTGCCAGCAGCCCAGGGGGCGGCAATCAGCCCCAGCATTTT
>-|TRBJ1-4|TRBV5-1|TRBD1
CASSEATGQVNEKLFF
TGCGCCAGCAGCGAGGCTACGGGACAGGTTAATGAAAAACTGTTTTTT
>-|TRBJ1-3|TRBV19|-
CASSPRGGTNTIYF
TGTGCCAGTAGTCCCCGAGGAGGGACTAACACCATATATTTT
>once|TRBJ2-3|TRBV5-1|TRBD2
CASGVAGGHPTDTQYF
TGCGCCAGCGGGGTAGCGGGGGGCCACCCCACAGATACGCAGTATTTT
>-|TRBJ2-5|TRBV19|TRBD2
CASSIVAGGLGETQYF
TGTGCCAGTAGTATTGTAGCGGGGGGCCTCGGGGAGACCCAGTACTTC
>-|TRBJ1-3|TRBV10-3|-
CAISELGLSGNTIYF
TGTGCCATCAGTGAGTTGGGCTTATCTGGAAACACCATATATTTT
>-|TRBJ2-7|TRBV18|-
CASSPPFGVNEQYF
TGTGCCAGCTCACCTCCATTCGGTGTAAACGAGCAGTACTTC
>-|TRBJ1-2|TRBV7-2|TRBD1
CASSLGRAGGSGGYTF
TGTGCCAGCAGCTTAGGCCGGGCAGGGGGCTCGGGTGGCTACACCTTC
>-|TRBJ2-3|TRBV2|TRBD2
CASVRNPGGSSDTQYF
TGTGCCAGCGTTAGGAACCCCGGGGGGAGCTCAGATACGCAGTATTTT
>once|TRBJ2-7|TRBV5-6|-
CASSVRDSYEQYF
TGTGCCAGCAGCGTCCGGGACTCCTACGAGCAGTACTTC
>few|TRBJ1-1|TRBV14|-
CASSPRRVERVTEAFF
TGTGCCAGCAGCCCCCGAAGAGTTGAGAGAGTCACTGAAGCTTTCTTT
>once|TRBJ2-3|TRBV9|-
CASSVGPILASTDTQYF
TGTGCCAGCAGCGTAGGACCCATCCTAGCGAGCACAGATACGCAGTATTTT
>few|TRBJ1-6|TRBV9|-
CASSLSNTENSPLHF
TGTGCCAGCAGCCTTTCTAATACCGAAAATTCACCCCTCCACTTT
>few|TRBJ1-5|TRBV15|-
CATSRDTQGNQPQHF
TGTGCCACCAGCAGAGATACACAGGGTAATCAGCCCCAGCATTTT
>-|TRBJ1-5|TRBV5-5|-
CASSLGQTVGQPQHF
TGTGCCAGCAGCTTGGGGCAGACTGTCGGCCAGCCCCAGCATTTT
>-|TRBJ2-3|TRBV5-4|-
CASSLAGVPELQYF
TGTGCCAGCAGCTTGGCAGGGGTCCCAGAGTTGCAGTATTTT
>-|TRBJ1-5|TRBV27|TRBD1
CASSLSRLPGQGANQPQHF
TGTGCCAGCAGTTTATCGAGGCTTCCCGGACAGGGGGCAAATCAGCCCCAGCATTTT
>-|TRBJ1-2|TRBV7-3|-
CASSQDSNYGYTF
TGTGCCAGCAGCCAGGACAGCAACTATGGCTACACCTTC
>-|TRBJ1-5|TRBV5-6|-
CASSLGQGSQPQHF
TGTGCCAGCAGCTTGGGCCAGGGTTCCCAGCCCCAGCATTTT
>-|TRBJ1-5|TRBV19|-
CASSQSRGTYGNQPQHF
TGTGCCAGTAGTCAAAGCAGGGGCACATACGGCAATCAGCCCCAGCATTTT
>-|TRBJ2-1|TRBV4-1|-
CASSQDVGEEREQFF
TGCGCCAGCAGCCAAGATGTCGGGGAAGAGCGTGAGCAGTTCTTC
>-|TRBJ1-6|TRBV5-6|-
CASSLSAGVPPLHF
TGTGCCAGCAGCTTGTCGGCAGGCGTACCACCCCTCCACTTT
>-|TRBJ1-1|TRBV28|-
CASSPPGTQRGLNTEAFF
TGTGCCAGCAGCCCCCCCGGGACCCAAAGGGGGTTGAACACTGAAGCTTTCTTT
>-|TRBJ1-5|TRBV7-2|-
CASSLWTLDSENQPQHF
TGTGCCAGCAGCTTATGGACTCTGGACAGTGAAAATCAGCCCCAGCATTTT
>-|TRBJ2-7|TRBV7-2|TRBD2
CASSQTSGANYEQYF
TGTGCCAGCAGTCAGACTAGCGGGGCCAACTACGAGCAGTACTTC
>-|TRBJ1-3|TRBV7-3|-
CASSPLGGANTIYF
TGTGCCAGCAGCCCTCTTGGGGGGGCAAACACCATATATTTT
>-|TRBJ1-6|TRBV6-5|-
CASSYSTGNSPLHF
TGTGCCAGCAGTTACTCGACTGGGAATTCACCCCTCCACTTT
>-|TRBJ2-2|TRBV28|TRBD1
CASSYGTGLIGELFF
TGTGCCAGCAGTTACGGGACAGGGTTGATCGGGGAGCTGTTTTTT
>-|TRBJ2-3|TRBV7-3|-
CASSLGGPDTQYF
TGTGCCAGCAGCTTAGGGGGCCCAGATACGCAGTATTTT
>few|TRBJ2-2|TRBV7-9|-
CASSLDRANTGELFF
TGTGCCAGCAGCTTAGACAGGGCCAACACCGGGGAGCTGTTTTTT
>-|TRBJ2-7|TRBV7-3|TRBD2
CASSLEASGVGEQYF
TGTGCCAGCAGCTTAGAGGCTAGCGGGGTGGGCGAGCAGTACTTC
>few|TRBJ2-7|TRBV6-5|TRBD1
CASKGDRGQTYEQYF
TGTGCCAGCAAAGGAGACAGGGGGCAAACCTACGAGCAGTACTTC
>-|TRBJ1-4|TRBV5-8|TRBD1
CASSRGTGPTNEKLFF
TGTGCCAGCAGCCGGGGGACAGGGCCCACTAATGAAAAACTGTTTTTT
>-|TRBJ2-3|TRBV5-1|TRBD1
CASSLVVTGGRDTQYF
TGCGCCAGCAGCTTGGTTGTGACAGGGGGTAGGGATACGCAGTATTTT
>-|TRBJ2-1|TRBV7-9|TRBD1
CAGSTGAIYNEQFF
TGTGCCGGATCGACAGGGGCGATTTACAATGAGCAGTTCTTC
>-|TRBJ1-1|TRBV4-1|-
CASSQISGHPNTEAFF
TGCGCCAGCAGCCAAATATCGGGACACCCGAACACTGAAGCTTTCTTT
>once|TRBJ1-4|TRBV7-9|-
CASSSLTLTPANEKLFF
TGTGCCAGCAGCTCCCTGACCCTGACACCGGCTAATGAAAAACTGTTTTTT
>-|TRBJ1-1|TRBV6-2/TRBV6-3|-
CASSYRGPRGAFF
TGTGCCAGCAGTTACCGGGGTCCGCGAGGAGCTTTCTTT
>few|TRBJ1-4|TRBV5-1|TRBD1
CASSLGATGEGEKLFF
TGCGCCAGCAGCCTTGGGGCGACAGGGGAGGGAGAAAAACTGTTTTTT
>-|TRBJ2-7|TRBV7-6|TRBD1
CASSLGQGAESYEQYF
TGTGCCAGCAGCTTAGGGCAGGGGGCGGAATCCTACGAGCAGTACTTC
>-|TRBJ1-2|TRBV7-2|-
CASSLVTENYGYTF
TGTGCCAGCAGCTTAGTCACAGAGAACTATGGCTACACCTTC